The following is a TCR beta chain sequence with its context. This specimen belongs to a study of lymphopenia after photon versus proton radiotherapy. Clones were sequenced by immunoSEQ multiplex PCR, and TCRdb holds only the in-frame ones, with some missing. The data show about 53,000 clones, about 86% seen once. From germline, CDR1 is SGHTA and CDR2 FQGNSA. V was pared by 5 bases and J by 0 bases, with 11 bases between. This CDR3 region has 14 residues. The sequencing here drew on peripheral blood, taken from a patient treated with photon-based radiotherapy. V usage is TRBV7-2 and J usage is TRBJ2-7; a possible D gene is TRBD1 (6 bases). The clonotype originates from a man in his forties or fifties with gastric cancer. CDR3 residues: CASSTRQDSYEQYF. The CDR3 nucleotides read TGTGCCAGCAGCACTCGACAGGACTCCTACGAGCAGTACTTC.